This T cell receptor (beta chain) was recovered during a study of tumor-infiltrating lymphocytes in glioblastoma multiforme. Study results and caveats: Clone frequencies may be distorted by unequal TCR transcripts per cell.

Comments on this clonotype: Its antigen is unidentified. The final CDR3 position lacks the conserved phenylalanine or tryptophan, pointing to a likely read error. Because the CDR3's place on the DNA is in doubt, the DNA is left out and the CDR3 is given as listed by TCRdb.

Multiple V-beta primers and a C-beta primer amplified TCRB from RNA. Unique molecular identifiers were not described for the libraries. Each CDR3 protein is one row after TCRdb ran MiXCR on the multiplex PCR reads. The sample carries tens of thousands of distinct CDR3 sequences, 50% to 75% recorded once. This clonotype was obtained from a male donor with glioblastoma. The sample comprised brain tumor tissue.

CDR3 in amino acids: CSARRDSVNYGYIS. This chain uses TRBV20-1 with TRBJ1-2; TRBD1 reflects the table's D call only, with no check against the DNA. Termini included, the CDR3 measures 14 amino acids. The germline CDR1 and CDR2 sequences are DFQATT and SNEGSKA (reference sequence).